What follows is one T cell receptor (beta chain) and its context. Its antigen is unknown. Assay: immunoSEQ multiplex PCR; the TCRdb copy retains only in-frame clones and omits some. The profile covers about 83,000 clones, with 70% to 90% appearing a single time and approximately 0.34% taken by the ten largest. The sample originates from a study of graft-versus-host responses after intestinal transplantation. The CDR3 is made up of 14 amino acids. CDR1 and CDR2 from the germline V gene are SGHTA and FQGNSA. The ends were cut back, 5 bases at V and 9 bases at J, with 17 bases in the middle. The chain uses TRBV7-2 and TRBJ2-1, with a weak D call TRBD1 (5 bases). This specimen consisted of unstimulated CD4+ T cells sorted from spleen or lymph node cells, obtained before intestinal transplant. This clonotype was sampled from a human donor who received an intestinal transplant. CDR3 residues: CASSPLAGWTEQFF. CDR3 nucleotide sequence: TGTGCCAGCAGCCCCCTGGCAGGGTGGACTGAGCAGTTCTTC.